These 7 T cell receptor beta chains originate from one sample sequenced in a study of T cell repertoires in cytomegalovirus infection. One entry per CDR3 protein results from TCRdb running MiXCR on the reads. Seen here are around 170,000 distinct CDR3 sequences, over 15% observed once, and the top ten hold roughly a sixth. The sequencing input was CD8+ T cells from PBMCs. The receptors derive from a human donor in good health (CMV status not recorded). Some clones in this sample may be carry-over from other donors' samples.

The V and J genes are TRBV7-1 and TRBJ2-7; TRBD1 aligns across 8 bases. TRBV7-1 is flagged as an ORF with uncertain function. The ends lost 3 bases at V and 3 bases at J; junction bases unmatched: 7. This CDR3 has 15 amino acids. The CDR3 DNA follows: TGTGCCAGCAGCTCTCCGGGACAGGTCCACTACGAGCAGTACTTC. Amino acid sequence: CASSSPGQVHYEQYF.

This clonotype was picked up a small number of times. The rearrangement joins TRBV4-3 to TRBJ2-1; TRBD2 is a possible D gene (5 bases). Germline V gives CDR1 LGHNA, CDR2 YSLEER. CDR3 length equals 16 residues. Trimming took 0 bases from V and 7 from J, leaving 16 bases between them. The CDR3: CASSQDRQPRGNEQFF. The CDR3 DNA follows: TGCGCCAGCAGCCAAGATCGTCAACCCAGAGGGAATGAGCAGTTCTTC.

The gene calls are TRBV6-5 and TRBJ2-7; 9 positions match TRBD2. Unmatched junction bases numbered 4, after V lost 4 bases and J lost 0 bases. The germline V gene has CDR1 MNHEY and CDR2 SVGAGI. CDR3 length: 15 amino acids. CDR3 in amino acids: CASSFTSGSSYEQYF. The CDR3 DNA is TGTGCCAGCAGTTTCACTAGCGGGTCCTCCTACGAGCAGTACTTC.

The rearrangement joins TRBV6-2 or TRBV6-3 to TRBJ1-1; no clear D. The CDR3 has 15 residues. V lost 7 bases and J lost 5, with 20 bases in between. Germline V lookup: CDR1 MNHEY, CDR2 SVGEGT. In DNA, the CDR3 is TGTGCCAGCACTAAACTCTGGGCCCCGCCGACTGAAGCTTTCTTT. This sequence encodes CASTKLWAPPTEAFF.

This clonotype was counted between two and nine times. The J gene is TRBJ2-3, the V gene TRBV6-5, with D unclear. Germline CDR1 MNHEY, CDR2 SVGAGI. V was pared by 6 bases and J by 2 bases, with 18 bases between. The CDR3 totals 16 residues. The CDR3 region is CASRFRPLDATDTQYF. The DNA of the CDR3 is TGTGCCAGCAGATTCCGACCATTAGATGCCACAGATACGCAGTATTTT.

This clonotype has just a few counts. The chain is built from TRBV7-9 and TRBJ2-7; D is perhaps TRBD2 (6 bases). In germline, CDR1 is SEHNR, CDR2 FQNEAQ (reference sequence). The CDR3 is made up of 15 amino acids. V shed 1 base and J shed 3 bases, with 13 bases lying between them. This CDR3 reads CASSLETGVFYEQYF. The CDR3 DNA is TGTGCCAGCAGCTTAGAAACGGGAGTGTTCTACGAGCAGTACTTC.

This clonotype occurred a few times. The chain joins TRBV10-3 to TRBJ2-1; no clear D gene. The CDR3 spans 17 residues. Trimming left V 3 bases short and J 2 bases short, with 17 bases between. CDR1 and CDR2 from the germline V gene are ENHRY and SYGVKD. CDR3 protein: CAISDPDTQNPYNEQFF. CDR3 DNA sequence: TGTGCCATCAGTGATCCCGACACCCAAAACCCCTACAATGAGCAGTTCTTC.